The 18 T cell receptor beta chains in this list originate from one sample, sequenced in a study of blood T cell repertoires in COVID-19. Libraries were prepared by immunoSEQ multiplex PCR; TCRdb keeps only in-frame clonotypes and omits some of them. This sample has about 300,000 clones, with roughly 90% found just once. The sample was peripheral blood. Receptors were obtained from a man between 18 and 35 years old who had recovered from COVID-19.

The chain combines TRBV11-2 with TRBJ2-2; D is ambiguous. Germline assignment: CDR1 SGHAT and CDR2 FQNNGV. V was trimmed by 0 bases and J by 1 base, leaving 6 bases between them. The CDR3 is made up of 15 amino acids. The DNA for the CDR3 is TGTGCCAGCAGCTTAGATACCGGGAACACCGGGGAGCTGTTTTTT. It yields the protein CASSLDTGNTGELFF.

V and J are TRBV5-1 and TRBJ1-1; no definite D call. The germline V gene encodes CDR1 SGHRS and CDR2 YFSETQ. The CDR3 covers 12 residues. V was clipped by 8 bases and J by 1 base, with 9 bases between them. CDR3 DNA: TGCGCCAGAAACACAAGGAACACTGAAGCTTTCTTT. Its translation is CARNTRNTEAFF.

V is TRBV28 and J is TRBJ1-5; D unclear. The CDR3 is made up of 17 amino acids. V lost 5 bases, J lost 0 bases, and 17 bases lay in between. Per the germline V gene, CDR1 is MDHEN and CDR2 is SYDVKM. As DNA, the CDR3 is TGTGCCAGCAGTCTCTTTTGGGCGGGAGATAGCAATCAGCCCCAGCATTTT. It translates to CASSLFWAGDSNQPQHF.

CDR3 region: CASSYGQGVNSPLHF. The DNA of the CDR3 is TGTGCCAGCAGCTACGGACAGGGCGTTAATTCACCCCTCCACTTT. This sequence joins TRBV7-2 and TRBJ1-6, with 8 bases aligning to TRBD1. The length of the CDR3 is 15 residues. Trimming removed 4 bases from V and 6 bases from J; junction bases left unmatched: 5. CDR1 SGHTA and CDR2 FQGNSA come from the germline V gene.

The V gene is TRBV6-5, the J gene TRBJ1-1, with a possible D match to TRBD1 (6 bases). Germline CDR1 is MNHEY and CDR2 is SVGAGI. V lost 1 base to trimming and J lost 5 bases, with 14 bases between them. This CDR3 has 15 amino acids. The CDR3 coding sequence is TGTGCCAGCAGTTACTGGTGGGGGCGTGGTACTGAAGCTTTCTTT. As protein: CASSYWWGRGTEAFF.

CDR3 region: CASSQEFTSSYEQYF. The DNA of the CDR3 is TGTGCCAGCAGCCAAGAATTTACCAGCTCCTACGAGCAGTACTTC. This sequence joins TRBV4-2 and TRBJ2-7; no firm D call. This CDR3 has 15 amino acids. V dropped 0 bases and J dropped 0 bases, with 9 bases sitting between them. Germline assignment: CDR1 LGHNA and CDR2 YNFKEQ.

The chain couples TRBV3-1 (or the pseudogene TRBV3-2) to TRBJ2-7; 10 bases match TRBD2. The CDR3 length is 19 residues. Germline trimming cut 0 bases from V and 2 bases from J; bases unmatched to any gene: 13. Germline CDR1 and CDR2: LGHDT and YNNKEL (reference sequence). The CDR3 sequence is CASSQDQCCLAGVPYEQYF. The CDR3 nucleotides are TGTGCCAGCAGCCAAGATCAATGCTGTCTAGCGGGGGTCCCCTACGAGCAGTACTTC.

This rearrangement joins TRBV6-5 to TRBJ2-1; 12 nucleotides agree with TRBD2. Germline V gene lookup returns CDR1 MNHEY and CDR2 SVGAGI. J lost 13 bases, V lost 6 bases, and 7 bases had no gene match. CDR3 length equals 13 residues. This CDR3 reads CASSPLLAGGQFF. The CDR3 DNA is TGTGCCAGCAGCCCCCTACTAGCGGGGGGACAGTTCTTC.

As regards this clone: Other DNA sequences in this sample translate to the same CDR3. This sequence joins TRBV6-2 or TRBV6-3 and TRBJ2-7, with 11 nucleotides matching TRBD1. CDR1 and CDR2 (germline): MNHEY, SVGEGT. The ends lost 2 bases at V and 4 bases at J; junction bases unmatched: 1. CDR3 length equals 14 residues. CDR3 amino acids: CASSYGQGAYEQYF. The CDR3 DNA follows: TGTGCCAGCAGTTACGGACAGGGGGCATACGAGCAGTACTTC.

The rearrangement uses TRBV7-9 and TRBJ1-1; D is unclear. Germline CDR1 SEHNR, CDR2 FQNEAQ (reference sequence). This CDR3 has 14 residues. V was trimmed by 2 bases and J by 1 base, leaving 8 bases between them. The CDR3 spells CASSLQAGNTEAFF. CDR3 nucleotides: TGTGCCAGCAGCTTACAGGCAGGGAACACTGAAGCTTTCTTT.

The chain couples TRBV5-4 to TRBJ2-1; TRBD1 matches at 9 bases. The CDR3 has 15 residues. The ends lost 5 bases at V and 5 bases at J; junction bases unmatched: 8. In germline, CDR1 is SGHNT, CDR2 YYREEE (reference sequence). The CDR3 is CASRSGTGSHNEQFF. In nucleotides, the CDR3 is TGTGCCAGCAGGTCCGGGACAGGGTCCCACAATGAGCAGTTCTTC.

This rearrangement joins TRBV3-1 (or the pseudogene TRBV3-2) to TRBJ1-2; D possibly corresponds to TRBD1 (5 bases). Trimming shortened V by 1 base and J by 7 bases, and 10 bases separated the two germline ends. CDR1 is LGHDT, CDR2 YNNKEL, per germline (reference sequence). The CDR3 loop spans 13 amino acids. This CDR3 is CASSQVREGGYTF. The CDR3 coding sequence is TGTGCCAGCAGCCAAGTCAGGGAGGGTGGCTACACCTTC.

V and J are TRBV27 and TRBJ1-2; D gene ambiguous. The CDR3 runs to 13 residues. Trimming cost V 2 bases and J 4 bases, with 8 bases left between them. Germline CDR1 reads MNHEY; CDR2 reads SMNVEV (reference sequence). CDR3 sequence (DNA): TGTGCCAGCAGTTTAGAGGGATCCTATGGCTACACCTTC. Translated, it gives CASSLEGSYGYTF.

The V call is TRBV11-2, the J call TRBJ2-7; perhaps TRBD2 as D (6 bases). The V and J ends lost 4 bases and 3 bases respectively, with 10 bases between them. Per the germline V gene, CDR1 is SGHAT and CDR2 is FQNNGV. The CDR3 contains 13 residues. The CDR3 spells CASSSAGSYEQYF. The CDR3 DNA is TGTGCCAGCAGCTCGGCGGGGAGCTACGAGCAGTACTTC.

The chain couples TRBV7-9 to TRBJ1-2; the D is unclear. V was pared by 1 base and J by 6 bases, with 6 bases between. CDR1 is SEHNR and CDR2 is FQNEAQ in the germline V gene (reference sequence). The CDR3 totals 12 residues. In DNA, the CDR3 is TGTGCCAGCAGCTTAGGTAGCAATGGCTACACCTTC. The encoded protein is CASSLGSNGYTF.

This chain links TRBV7-2 with TRBJ2-3; unclear D gene. V was cut by 1 base and J by 1 base, with 3 bases left in between. This CDR3 is built from 13 residues. CDR1 and CDR2 (germline): SGHTA, FQGNSA. The CDR3 protein is CASSLGGTDTQYF. The CDR3 DNA is TGTGCCAGCAGCTTAGGAGGCACAGATACGCAGTATTTT.

A single count supports this clone. The V call is TRBV10-3, the J call TRBJ2-7; 7 nucleotides match TRBD2. The CDR3 covers 15 residues. Germline values: CDR1 ENHRY, CDR2 SYGVKD. Trimming took 4 bases from V and 2 from J; bases not matched to a gene: 8. The CDR3 DNA follows: TGTGCCATCAGTGCTCCGGGACTATCCCCCTACGAGCAGTACTTC. Its protein product is CAISAPGLSPYEQYF.

CDR3 nucleotides: TGTGCCAGCAGTGACACTGGGCGCGGTGCGGGACTAGTTGCCCACGAGCAGTACTTC. It yields the protein CASSDTGRGAGLVAHEQYF. This sequence joins TRBV6-1 and TRBJ2-7; 8 bases map to TRBD2. V trimming: 3 bases; J trimming: 5 bases; junction bases outside the gene matches: 21. CDR1 and CDR2 (germline): MNHNS, SASEGT. The CDR3 covers 19 residues.